This TCR beta chain was sequenced for a study of blood T cell repertoires in COVID-19. Trimming stripped 5 bases from V and 4 bases from J, with 6 bases between. Germline values: CDR1 SQVTM, CDR2 ANQGSEA. The CDR3 runs 11 residues. TCRdb's copy holds only in-frame clones and misses some; the assay was immunoSEQ multiplex PCR. This sample has almost 200,000 clones; more than 70% occur once, and the top ten carry approximately 7.6%. The rearrangement links TRBV29-1 to TRBJ1-3, with D possibly being TRBD1 (5 bases). This sequence was found in a woman under 30 who had recovered from COVID-19. The sequenced sample consisted of PBMCs or T cells enriched from blood (not recorded which). This CDR3 is CSVRQGNTIYF. The CDR3 DNA reads TGCAGCGTTCGACAGGGAAACACCATATATTTT. Full variable domain (rest looked up from reference TRBV29-1 and TRBJ1-3): SAVISQKPSRDICQRGTSLTIQCQVDSQVTMMFWYRQQPGQSLTLIATANQGSEATYESGFVIDKFPISRPNLTFSTLTVSNMSPEDSSIYLCSVRQGNTIYFGEGSWLTVV.